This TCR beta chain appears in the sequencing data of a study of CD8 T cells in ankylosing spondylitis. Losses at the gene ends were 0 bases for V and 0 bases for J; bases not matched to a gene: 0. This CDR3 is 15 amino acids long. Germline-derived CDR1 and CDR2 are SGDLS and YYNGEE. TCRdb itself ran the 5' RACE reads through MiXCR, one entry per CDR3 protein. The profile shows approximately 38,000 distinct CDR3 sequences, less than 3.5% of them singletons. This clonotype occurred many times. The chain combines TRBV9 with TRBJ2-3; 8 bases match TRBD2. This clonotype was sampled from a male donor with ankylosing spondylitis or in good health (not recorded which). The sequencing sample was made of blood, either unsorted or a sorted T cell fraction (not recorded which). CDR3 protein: CASSVVAGSTDTQYF. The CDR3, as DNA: TGTGCCAGCAGCGTAGTAGCGGGGAGCACAGATACGCAGTATTTT. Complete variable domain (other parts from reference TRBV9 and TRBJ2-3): DSGVTQTPKHLITATGQRVTLRCSPRSGDLSVYWYQQSLDQGLQFLIQYYNGEERAKGNILERFSAQQFPDLHSELNLSSLELGDSALYFCASSVVAGSTDTQYFGPGTRLTVL.